The 5 T cell receptor beta chains below come from one sample, sequenced in a study of early T cells in non-severe SARS-CoV-2 infection. TCRdb re-derived calls from the 5' RACE reads in MiXCR, one entry per CDR3 protein. The data contain fewer than 85,000 distinct CDR3 sequences, about 11% of them singletons. Sequenced material: whole blood, taken at baseline. These receptors were taken from an adult who was a healthcare worker with PCR-confirmed SARS-CoV-2 infection or an uninfected control (not recorded which).

This clonotype was counted only a few times. V is TRBV29-1 and J is TRBJ2-5; D call uncertain. CDR1 and CDR2 from the germline V gene are SQVTM and ANQGSEA. This CDR3 is built from 11 residues. The V end was cut by 7 bases, the J end by 5 bases, with 11 bases between. The CDR3 DNA sequence: TGCAGCGCCCTCGGTGGCGAGACCCAGTACTTC. This gives the protein CSALGGETQYF.

The rearrangement links TRBV7-2 to TRBJ2-7; 15 bases align to TRBD2. Germline loops: CDR1 SGHTA, CDR2 FQGNSA. V trimming: 5 bases; J trimming: 9 bases; junction bases outside the gene matches: 8. This CDR3 contains 15 residues. CDR3 region: CASSDPGLAGGRQYF. CDR3 DNA: TGTGCCAGCAGCGACCCGGGACTAGCGGGGGGAAGGCAGTACTTC.

This clonotype showed up just a few times. The chain uses TRBV7-2 and TRBJ2-3; 9 nucleotides agree with TRBD2. The CDR3 extends over 15 amino acids. The germline CDR1 and CDR2 sequences are SGHTA and FQGNSA. V shed 5 bases and J 2 bases; nucleotides not matched to a gene: 5. The CDR3, as DNA: TGTGCCAGCAGCCGACTAGCGGAACCCACAGATACGCAGTATTTT. Protein sequence: CASSRLAEPTDTQYF.

At least ten counts were recorded for this clonotype. This sequence joins TRBV7-9 and TRBJ1-4, with 7 nucleotides matching TRBD1. Germline assignment: CDR1 SEHNR and CDR2 FQNEAQ (reference sequence). V lost 4 bases and J lost 5; bases outside the gene matches: 7. The CDR3 is 15 residues long. The CDR3 DNA reads as TGTGCCAGCAGCTCCACCGGGACAGAAAATGAAAAACTGTTTTTT. It codes for CASSSTGTENEKLFF. Drawing the rest from reference TRBV7-9 and TRBJ1-4, the complete variable domain is DTGVSQNPRHKITKRGQNVTFRCDPISEHNRLYWYRQTLGQGPEFLTYFQNEAQLEKSRLLSDRFSAERPKGSFSTLEIQRTEQGDSAMYLCASSSTGTENEKLFFGSGTQLSVL.

This chain connects TRBV3-1 to TRBJ2-2; no firm D call. V lost 3 bases, J lost 7 bases, and 6 bases lay in between. The CDR3 totals 12 residues. CDR1 and CDR2 (germline): LGHDT, YNNKEL (reference sequence). The CDR3 reads CASSQGIGELFF. The CDR3 DNA is TGTGCCAGCAGCCAGGGAATCGGGGAGCTGTTTTTT.